These 28 T cell receptor beta chains were all obtained from the same sample, sequenced in a study of cytomegalovirus exposure and HLA in healthy donors. In the PCR, 60 Vbeta and 13 Jbeta primers were used. Measured with immunoSEQ multiplex PCR; TCRdb has only the in-frame clones, and not every one. The sample records 200,000 to 300,000 clones, roughly 87% being singletons. The material sequenced was PBMCs. All receptors come from a woman between 40 and 55 years old in good health and CMV-seropositive.

The chain combines TRBV14 with TRBJ2-7; the D gene is possibly TRBD1 (5 bases). Germline CDR1 and CDR2: SGHDN and FVKESK. V was shortened by 1 base and J by 2 bases, with 15 bases between the two germline ends. CDR3 length: 16 amino acids. The CDR3 spells CASSQVGTGEPYEQYF. The DNA of the CDR3 is TGTGCCAGCAGCCAAGTAGGAACAGGCGAACCCTACGAGCAGTACTTC.

This sequence joins TRBV29-1 and TRBJ1-2; D call uncertain. The CDR3 loop spans 14 amino acids. Germline lookup yields CDR1 SQVTM and CDR2 ANQGSEA. V gave up 1 base and J gave up 0 bases, with 9 bases separating them. This CDR3 reads CSVEAYSPNYGYTF. CDR3 DNA: TGCAGCGTTGAAGCCTACAGTCCTAACTATGGCTACACCTTC.

The J gene is TRBJ1-2, the V gene TRBV6-1; TRBD1 matches at 8 bases. CDR1 is MNHNS, CDR2 SASEGT, per germline. J lost 8 bases, V lost 4 bases, and 9 bases had no gene match. This CDR3 contains 14 residues. The CDR3 sequence: CASSGGSTGDGYTF. In DNA, the CDR3 is TGTGCCAGCAGTGGGGGTTCGACAGGGGACGGCTACACCTTC.

The J gene is TRBJ2-1, the V gene TRBV10-3; D might be TRBD1 (5 bases). V dropped 6 bases and J dropped 7 bases, with 10 bases sitting between them. The CDR3 sequence is 12 residues long. In germline, CDR1 is ENHRY, CDR2 SYGVKD. The CDR3 DNA is TGTGCCATCAGGGACCACAGGAATGAGCAGTTCTTC. Amino acid sequence: CAIRDHRNEQFF.

This sequence joins TRBV11-2 and TRBJ1-4, with 8 bases aligning to TRBD1. Germline V gives CDR1 SGHAT, CDR2 FQNNGV. Losses at the gene ends were 4 bases for V and 0 bases for J; bases not matched to a gene: 4. This CDR3 has 16 residues. The CDR3 sequence is CASSSGGPTTNEKLFF. CDR3 in DNA: TGTGCCAGCAGCTCAGGGGGCCCTACAACTAATGAAAAACTGTTTTTT.

The V gene is TRBV5-1, the J gene TRBJ1-6, with 12 bases fitting TRBD1. Germline trimming cut 4 bases from V and 5 bases from J; bases unmatched to any gene: 10. The CDR3 sequence is 18 residues long. Germline CDR1 reads SGHRS; CDR2 reads YFSETQ. This CDR3 is CASSTGTGGFRNNSPLHF. The CDR3 region has the DNA TGCGCCAGCAGCACGGGGACAGGGGGCTTTAGAAATAATTCACCCCTCCACTTT.

This chain connects TRBV10-3 to TRBJ1-3; a weak D match, TRBD1 (5 bases). This CDR3 has 11 residues. Germline V gene lookup returns CDR1 ENHRY and CDR2 SYGVKD. V lost 7 bases, J lost 8 bases, and 9 bases lay in between. The CDR3 sequence: CAITTRDTIYF. DNA of the CDR3: TGTGCCATCACAACCAGGGACACCATATATTTT.

This clone was counted between two and nine times. The chain combines TRBV30 with TRBJ1-2; D gene ambiguous. This CDR3 region has 11 residues. V was shortened by 0 bases and J by 8 bases, with 7 bases between the two germline ends. Germline V gene data show CDR1 as GTSNPN and CDR2 as SVGIG (reference sequence). The CDR3 DNA is TGTGCCTGGAGTGTACTAGGGGGCTACACCTTC. Amino acid sequence: CAWSVLGGYTF.

This clone occurred once. The rearrangement links TRBV30 to TRBJ2-1; the match to TRBD1 covers 8 bases. Germline V lookup: CDR1 GTSNPN, CDR2 SVGIG (reference sequence). V dropped 6 bases and J dropped 6; count of bases not matched to a gene: 7. The CDR3 covers 13 residues. For the CDR3, the DNA is TGTGCCTGCGGACAGGGCCATGGCAATGAGCAGTTCTTC. This sequence encodes CACGQGHGNEQFF.

The table lists this clone with a count of one. This sequence joins TRBV6-1 and TRBJ1-5; perhaps TRBD1 as D (6 bases). CDR3 length: 15 amino acids. The ends were cut back, 7 bases at V and 0 bases at J, with 13 bases in the middle. Germline assignment: CDR1 MNHNS and CDR2 SASEGT. CDR3 sequence: CASKSLQGSNQPQHF. DNA of the CDR3: TGTGCCAGCAAAAGCCTACAGGGTAGCAATCAGCCCCAGCATTTT.

A remark on this clone: At one end the junction does not follow the germline gene, possibly because of a read error. The V gene is TRBV7-9, the J gene TRBJ2-1; D is uncertain. Germline V gives CDR1 SEHNR, CDR2 FQNEAQ (reference sequence). This CDR3 spans 16 amino acids. This chain's CDR3 is CSSSLALTAQDNEQFF. The DNA for the CDR3 is TGTTCCAGCAGCTTAGCCCTTACGGCCCAGGATAATGAGCAGTTCTTC.

This sequence joins TRBV30 and TRBJ1-1; 7 nucleotides align to TRBD1. Germline values: CDR1 GTSNPN, CDR2 SVGIG (reference sequence). The CDR3 sequence is 16 residues long. V was pared by 4 bases and J by 0 bases, with 11 bases of the junction left unmatched. CDR3 DNA: TGTGCCTGGAACCATCCGGGGACAGCTATGAACACTGAAGCTTTCTTT. Translating gives CAWNHPGTAMNTEAFF. Drawing the rest from reference TRBV30 and TRBJ1-1, the complete variable domain is SQTIHQWPATLVQPVGSPLSLECTVEGTSNPNLYWYRQAAGRGLQLLFYSVGIGQISSEVPQNLSASRPQDRQFILSSKKLLLSDSGFYLCAWNHPGTAMNTEAFFGQGTRLTVV.

This clone appeared a few times. This chain links TRBV7-9 with TRBJ1-2, with TRBD1 matching 7 bases. This CDR3 has 15 amino acids. With V trimmed by 5 bases and J by 0 bases, 6 bases remained unmatched. CDR1 and CDR2 (germline): SEHNR, FQNEAQ (reference sequence). CDR3 in amino acids: CASSHGDRANYGYTF. For the CDR3, the DNA is TGTGCCAGCAGCCACGGGGACAGAGCTAACTATGGCTACACCTTC. Full variable domain (remainder filled in from reference TRBV7-9 and TRBJ1-2): DTGVSQNPRHKITKRGQNVTFRCDPISEHNRLYWYRQTLGQGPEFLTYFQNEAQLEKSRLLSDRFSAERPKGSFSTLEIQRTEQGDSAMYLCASSHGDRANYGYTFGSGTRLTVV.

V gene TRBV30 combines with J gene TRBJ1-2; 7 nucleotides align to TRBD1. Germline CDR1 is GTSNPN and CDR2 is SVGIG (reference sequence). The CDR3 covers 16 residues. J gave up 2 bases and V 2 bases, and 11 bases lay outside the gene matches. CDR3 amino acids: CAWSWDSIISNYGYTF. For the CDR3, the DNA is TGTGCCTGGAGTTGGGACAGTATCATCTCGAACTATGGCTACACCTTC.

Regarding this clone: Different DNA sequences within this sample yield the same CDR3. This chain links TRBV27 with TRBJ1-6; D is unclear. Germline V CDR1 and CDR2: MNHEY, SMNVEV (reference sequence). The CDR3 has 14 residues. V was shortened by 5 bases and J by 5 bases, with 10 bases between the two germline ends. The CDR3 sequence is CASSGEQHNSPLHF. CDR3 sequence (DNA): TGTGCCAGCAGTGGAGAGCAACATAATTCACCCCTCCACTTT.

CDR3 sequence reads: CASSGGGDRGFYEQYF. The CDR3 DNA reads TGTGCCAGCAGTGGGGGAGGGGACAGGGGCTTTTACGAGCAGTACTTC. This rearrangement joins TRBV25-1 to TRBJ2-7; 10 bases agree with TRBD1. V lost 4 bases, J lost 4 bases, and 10 bases stayed unmatched. The length of the CDR3 is 16 residues. Germline CDR1 MGHDK, CDR2 SYGVNS.

For this clone: The junction does not match germline at one end; this may be a read error. Other DNA sequences from this sample encode an identical CDR3 as well. The V gene is TRBV2, the J gene TRBJ2-2; TRBD2 aligns across 8 bases. The CDR3 has 19 amino acids. Germline V lookup: CDR1 SNHLY, CDR2 FYNNEI. The CDR3 loop reads CASSKREILAGTNTGELFF. The CDR3 nucleotides are TGTGCCAGCAGTAAACGTGAGATCTTAGCGGGGACGAACACCGGAGAGCTGTTTTTT.

Points on this clone: Within the sample, other DNA sequences also encode this same CDR3. The rearrangement uses TRBV5-1 and TRBJ1-2; 8 bases are shared with TRBD1. This CDR3 has 14 amino acids. V lost 0 bases, J lost 2 bases, and 0 bases stayed unmatched. Per the germline V gene, CDR1 is SGHRS and CDR2 is YFSETQ. CDR3 coding DNA: TGCGCCAGCAGCTTGGACAGGGGGAACTATGGCTACACCTTC. Its protein product is CASSLDRGNYGYTF.

The genes are TRBV7-9 and TRBJ1-1, with TRBD1 identical over 8 bases. CDR3 length equals 13 residues. Germline V gives CDR1 SEHNR, CDR2 FQNEAQ (reference sequence). Trimming cost V 7 bases and J 5 bases; bases outside gene matches: 6. CDR3 bases: TGTGCCAGCATCCAGGGGGCTAGGACTGAAGCTTTCTTT. As protein: CASIQGARTEAFF.

The chain links TRBV5-4 to TRBJ2-5; possibly TRBD2 for D (6 bases). The CDR3 loop spans 15 amino acids. Between the trimmed V and J ends, which lost 1 base and 5 bases, there was a span of 15 bases. CDR1 and CDR2 (germline): SGHNT, YYREEE (reference sequence). The CDR3 DNA reads TGTGCCAGCAGCTTGCCTCACGGGGGAAGGGAGACCCAGTACTTC. The encoded protein is CASSLPHGGRETQYF.

CDR3 amino acids: CASSVLAGTAKPSGANVLTF. The CDR3 DNA reads as TGTGCCAGCAGCGTCCTCGCCGGGACAGCTAAACCCTCTGGGGCCAACGTCCTGACTTTC. The J gene is TRBJ2-6, the V gene TRBV9; 7 positions match TRBD1. This CDR3 contains 20 residues. Per the germline V gene, CDR1 is SGDLS and CDR2 is YYNGEE. V trimming: 2 bases; J trimming: 0 bases; junction bases outside the gene matches: 14.

As concerns this clone: At one of its ends the junction is not consistent with the germline gene, which may arise from a read error. The chain combines TRBV6-6 with TRBJ1-1, with a tentative D call TRBD1 (5 bases). Looked up from germline, CDR1 is MNHNY and CDR2 is SVGAGI (reference sequence). The CDR3 consists of 13 residues. The CDR3 here is CASRTPGSWGGDF. CDR3 coding DNA: TGTGCCAGCAGGACCCCGGGGAGCTGGGGGGGGGATTTT.

This sequence joins TRBV7-2 and TRBJ2-2; 9 bases align to TRBD2. The J segment lost 5 bases and the V segment lost 6 bases, leaving 4 bases of the junction unmatched. Germline V lookup: CDR1 SGHTA, CDR2 FQGNSA. This CDR3 has 14 residues. The CDR3 DNA is TGTGCCAGCAGGCGGGGGGGCCGGACCGGGGAGCTGTTTTTT. This encodes CASRRGGRTGELFF.

This clone appeared a few times. This chain links TRBV30 with TRBJ1-3; TRBD1 aligns across 10 bases. Germline-derived CDR1 and CDR2 are GTSNPN and SVGIG (reference sequence). V dropped 3 bases and J dropped 0; count of bases not matched to a gene: 11. The CDR3 spans 18 residues. CDR3 region: CAWSPNSGTGASGNTIYF. CDR3 sequence (DNA): TGTGCCTGGAGCCCCAATTCCGGGACAGGGGCCTCTGGAAACACCATATATTTT.

The chain recombines TRBV27 with TRBJ2-1, with D possibly matching TRBD2 (6 bases). Trimming shortened V by 5 bases and J by 3 bases, and 11 bases separated the two germline ends. The CDR3 consists of 14 residues. Per germline, CDR1 MNHEY and CDR2 SMNVEV (reference sequence). CDR3 DNA: TGTGCCAGCAGTGAATCGACTAGCTACAATGAGCAGTTCTTC. Its translation: CASSESTSYNEQFF.

The CDR3 bases are TGTGCCAGCAGCTTAATAACCGGGACAGGGGGCACTGAAGCTTTCTTT. This gives the protein CASSLITGTGGTEAFF. V gene TRBV11-2 combines with J gene TRBJ1-1; 11 bases map to TRBD1. V was pared by 2 bases and J by 4 bases, with 6 bases of the junction left unmatched. CDR1 and CDR2 from the germline V gene are SGHAT and FQNNGV. CDR3 length: 16 residues.

The chain employs TRBV5-1 and TRBJ2-7; 10 bases map to TRBD1. The V and J ends lost 4 bases and 5 bases, in that order; junction bases with no gene match: 6. Germline lookup yields CDR1 SGHRS and CDR2 YFSETQ. The CDR3 has 14 amino acids. The chain's CDR3 is CASSLRTGGNEQYF. The CDR3 DNA reads as TGCGCCAGCAGCCTACGGACAGGGGGAAACGAGCAGTACTTC.

The J gene is TRBJ2-3, the V gene TRBV7-3; D unclear. Germline CDR1 and CDR2: SGHTA and FQGTGA. Trimming took 5 bases from V and 1 from J, leaving 7 bases between them. This CDR3 contains 13 residues. The CDR3 loop reads CASSRLGTDTQYF. DNA of the CDR3: TGTGCCAGCAGCCGATTAGGCACAGATACGCAGTATTTT.